One TCR beta chain is described in this entry. What it binds is unknown. This record comes from a study of tumor-infiltrating lymphocytes in primary liver carcinoma. Study in general: Sample counts of productive TCRbeta reads spanned roughly 3.5 to 7.13 million; these counts were similar across tissue types. Study-level results: It was tumor-adjacent and tumor-blood pairs that overlapped less than tumor region pairs did.

Per germline, CDR1 WSHSY and CDR2 SAAADI. The CDR3 contains 11 residues. Deletions cut 2 bases from V and 6 bases from J, with 5 bases between. With around 490 ng total RNA as template and a constant-region primer, TCR beta cDNA was made. Library construction for TCR beta comprised three nested multiplex PCR rounds performed with slightly modified ARM-PCR. The two initial PCR rounds, approximately 10 cycles each, used TRBV1-TRBV30 forward and C-beta reverse primers. TCRdb reanalysed the multiplex PCR reads using MiXCR and keeps one entry per CDR3 protein. This table has about 350,000 distinct CDR3 sequences, about 61% appearing once. RNA was extracted from whole blood without cell sorting, alongside germline DNA.

The source of this sequence is a man in his forties with primary liver carcinoma and hepatitis B virus infection. Sample: peripheral blood. The rearrangement links TRBV10-2 to TRBJ2-7, with a weak D call TRBD2 (5 bases). CDR3 sequence: CASSEGGEQYF. The CDR3 DNA is TGCGCCAGCAGTGAGGGAGGCGAGCAGTACTTC.